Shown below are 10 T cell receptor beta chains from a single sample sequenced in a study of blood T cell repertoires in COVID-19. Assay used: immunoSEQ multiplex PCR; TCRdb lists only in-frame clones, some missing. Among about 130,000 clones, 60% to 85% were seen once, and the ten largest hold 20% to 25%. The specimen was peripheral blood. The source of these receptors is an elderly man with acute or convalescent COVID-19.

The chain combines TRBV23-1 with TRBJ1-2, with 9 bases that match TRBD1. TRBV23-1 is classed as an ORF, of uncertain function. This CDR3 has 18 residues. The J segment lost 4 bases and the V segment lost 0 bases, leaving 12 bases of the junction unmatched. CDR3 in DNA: TGCGCCAGCAGTCAATCCGGGTGGACAGGGGATAATATCTATGGCTACACCTTC. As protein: CASSQSGWTGDNIYGYTF.

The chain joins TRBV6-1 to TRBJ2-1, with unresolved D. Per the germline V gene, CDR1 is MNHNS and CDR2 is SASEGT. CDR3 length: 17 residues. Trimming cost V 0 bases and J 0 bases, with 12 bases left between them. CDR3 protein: CASSEAMTLRSYNEQFF. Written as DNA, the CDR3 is TGTGCCAGCAGTGAAGCGATGACACTCCGCTCCTACAATGAGCAGTTCTTC.

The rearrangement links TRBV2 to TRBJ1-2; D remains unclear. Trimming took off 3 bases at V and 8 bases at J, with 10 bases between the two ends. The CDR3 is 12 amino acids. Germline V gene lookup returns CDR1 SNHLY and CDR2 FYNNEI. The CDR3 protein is CASSDLYGGYTF. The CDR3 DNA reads TGTGCCAGCAGTGACCTGTATGGCGGCTACACCTTC.

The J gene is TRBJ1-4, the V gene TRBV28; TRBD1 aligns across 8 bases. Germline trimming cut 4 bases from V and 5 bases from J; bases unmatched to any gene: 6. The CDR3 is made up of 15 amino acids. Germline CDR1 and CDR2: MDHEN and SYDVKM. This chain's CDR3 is CASSSGGRVNEKLFF. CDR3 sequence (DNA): TGTGCCAGCAGTTCAGGGGGCAGAGTAAATGAAAAACTGTTTTTT.

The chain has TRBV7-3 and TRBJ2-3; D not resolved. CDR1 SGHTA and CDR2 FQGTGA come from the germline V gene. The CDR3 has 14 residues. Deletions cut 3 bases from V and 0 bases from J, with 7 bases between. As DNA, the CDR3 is TGTGCCAGCAGCTTGAGAAGTAGCACAGATACGCAGTATTTT. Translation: CASSLRSSTDTQYF.

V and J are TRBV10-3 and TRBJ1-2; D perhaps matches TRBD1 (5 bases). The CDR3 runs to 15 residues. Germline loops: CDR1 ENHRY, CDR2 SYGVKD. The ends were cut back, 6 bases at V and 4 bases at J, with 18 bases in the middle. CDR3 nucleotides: TGTGCCATCAGGCCTGGGGGGATAGATTCCTATGGCTACACCTTC. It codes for CAIRPGGIDSYGYTF.

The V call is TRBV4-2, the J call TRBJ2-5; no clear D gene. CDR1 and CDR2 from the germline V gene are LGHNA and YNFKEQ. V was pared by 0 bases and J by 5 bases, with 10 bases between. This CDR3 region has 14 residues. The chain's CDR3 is CASSQDASVETQYF. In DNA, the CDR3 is TGTGCCAGCAGCCAAGATGCGTCGGTGGAGACCCAGTACTTC.

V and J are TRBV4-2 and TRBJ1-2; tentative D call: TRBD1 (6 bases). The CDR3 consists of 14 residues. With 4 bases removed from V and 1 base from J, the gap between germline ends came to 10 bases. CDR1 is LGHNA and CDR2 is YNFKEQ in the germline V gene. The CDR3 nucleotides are TGTGCCAGCAGCCCGCACAGGGATAACTATGGCTACACCTTC. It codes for CASSPHRDNYGYTF.

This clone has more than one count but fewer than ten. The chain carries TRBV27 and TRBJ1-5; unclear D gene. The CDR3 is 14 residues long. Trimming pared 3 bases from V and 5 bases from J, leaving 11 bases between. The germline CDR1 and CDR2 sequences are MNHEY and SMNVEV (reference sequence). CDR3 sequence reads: CASSFLGGDQPQHF. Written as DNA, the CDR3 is TGTGCCAGCAGTTTCTTAGGAGGAGATCAGCCCCAGCATTTT.

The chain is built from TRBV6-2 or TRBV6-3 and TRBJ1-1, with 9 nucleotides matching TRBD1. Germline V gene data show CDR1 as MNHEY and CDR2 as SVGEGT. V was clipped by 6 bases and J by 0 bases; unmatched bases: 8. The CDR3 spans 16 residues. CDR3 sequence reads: CASSQRQGVLNTEAFF. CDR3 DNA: TGTGCCAGCAGCCAACGACAGGGGGTGCTGAACACTGAAGCTTTCTTT.